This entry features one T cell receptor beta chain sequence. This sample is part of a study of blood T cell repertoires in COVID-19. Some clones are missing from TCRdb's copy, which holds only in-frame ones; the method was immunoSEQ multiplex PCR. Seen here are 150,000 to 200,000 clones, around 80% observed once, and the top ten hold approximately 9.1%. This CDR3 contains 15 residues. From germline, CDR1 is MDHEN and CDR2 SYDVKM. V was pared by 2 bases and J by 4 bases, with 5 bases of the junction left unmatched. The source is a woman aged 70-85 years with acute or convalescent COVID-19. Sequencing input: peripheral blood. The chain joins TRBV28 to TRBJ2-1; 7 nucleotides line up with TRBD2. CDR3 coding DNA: TGTGCCAGCAGTTTAGCGGGAGAGGGGTACAATGAGCAGTTCTTC. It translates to CASSLAGEGYNEQFF. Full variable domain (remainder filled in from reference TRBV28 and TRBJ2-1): DVKVTQSSRYLVKRTGEKVFLECVQDMDHENMFWYRQDPGLGLRLIYFSYDVKMKEKGDIPEGYSVSREKKERFSLILESASTNQTSMYLCASSLAGEGYNEQFFGPGTRLTVL.